This is a list of T cell receptor beta chains from one sample in a study of graft-versus-host responses after intestinal transplantation. Profiling relied on immunoSEQ multiplex PCR, and the TCRdb table lists in-frame clones only, not all of them. The sample has just over 20,000 clones; around 38% are singletons. The material sequenced was alloreactive CD8+ T cells from a mixed lymphocyte reaction culture, taken before intestinal transplant. The source is a human patient who received an intestinal transplant. Both conserved end residues are part of each CDR3.

J gene: TRBJ1-5; V gene: TRBV7-9; CDR3 protein: CASSFGSSNQPQHF
J gene: TRBJ2-5; V gene: TRBV27; CDR3 protein: CASSTYRGRRRETQYF
J gene: TRBJ2-2; V gene: TRBV7-2; CDR3 protein: CASSLEWGELFF
J gene: TRBJ2-1; V gene: TRBV6-5; CDR3 protein: CASSPLAGVGNEQFF
J gene: TRBJ1-2; V gene: TRBV28; CDR3 protein: CASSSGGRPGGYTF
J gene: TRBJ2-3; V gene: TRBV10-2; CDR3 protein: CASRAGLAGTDTQYF
J gene: TRBJ1-1; V gene: TRBV9; CDR3 protein: CASSQGPEAFF
J gene: TRBJ1-2; V gene: TRBV2; CDR3 protein: CASSGQGYGYTF
J gene: TRBJ1-5; V gene: TRBV4-1; CDR3 protein: CASSHPTGGHPLISSNQPQHF
J gene: TRBJ2-5; V gene: TRBV5-4; CDR3 protein: CASTEGLANQETQYF
J gene: TRBJ2-1; V gene: TRBV7-3; CDR3 protein: CASSWTSGNEQFF
J gene: TRBJ2-1; V gene: TRBV2; CDR3 protein: CASSWTSPGQGEQFF
J gene: TRBJ2-6; V gene: TRBV14; CDR3 protein: CASKKGSEGANVLTF
J gene: TRBJ2-3; V gene: TRBV5-4; CDR3 protein: CASSSAGGPDTQYF
J gene: TRBJ2-1; V gene: TRBV4-1; CDR3 protein: CASSQYFGEGRYEQFF
J gene: TRBJ2-1; V gene: TRBV2; CDR3 protein: CARRVLVSYNEQFF
J gene: TRBJ2-4; V gene: TRBV5-3; CDR3 protein: CARTGTGAAKNIQYF
J gene: TRBJ2-7; V gene: TRBV5-1; CDR3 protein: CASREMLSSYEQYF
J gene: TRBJ2-5; V gene: TRBV28; CDR3 protein: CASSLDGKKPQETQYF
J gene: TRBJ1-1; V gene: TRBV19; CDR3 protein: CASSIVGYFEAFF
J gene: TRBJ1-5; V gene: TRBV6-5; CDR3 protein: CASSYSFSSNQPQHF
J gene: TRBJ2-1; V gene: TRBV7-6; CDR3 protein: CASSLAPANEQFF
J gene: TRBJ1-4; V gene: TRBV28; CDR3 protein: CASSLWGNNEKLFF
J gene: TRBJ2-7; V gene: TRBV7-9; CDR3 protein: CASSLAQDRFEQYF
J gene: TRBJ1-5; V gene: TRBV18; CDR3 protein: CASSQPNQPQHF
J gene: TRBJ2-7; V gene: TRBV12-5; CDR3 protein: CASGSSDPPYEQYF
J gene: TRBJ1-1; V gene: TRBV5-1; CDR3 protein: CASSLTVGHENTEAFF
J gene: TRBJ2-7; V gene: TRBV7-9; CDR3 protein: CATSSTGSYEQYF
J gene: TRBJ1-2; V gene: TRBV4-2; CDR3 protein: CASSLDGIYGYTF
J gene: TRBJ2-7; V gene: TRBV6-4; CDR3 protein: CASSYSSGLSYEQYF
J gene: TRBJ2-7; V gene: TRBV6-5; CDR3 protein: CASSYRDYFYEQYF
J gene: TRBJ2-7; V gene: TRBV6-1; CDR3 protein: CASSRIRTYEQYF
J gene: TRBJ1-1; V gene: TRBV5-4; CDR3 protein: CASSPDGRNTEAFF
J gene: TRBJ2-1; V gene: TRBV7-7; CDR3 protein: CASSPGQGPYNEQFF
J gene: TRBJ2-7; V gene: TRBV4-1; CDR3 protein: CASSQQTGTAYEQYF
J gene: TRBJ2-7; V gene: TRBV4-1; CDR3 protein: CASSQAGTGGYEQYF
J gene: TRBJ2-3; V gene: TRBV5-1; CDR3 protein: CASSPSHSTDTQYF